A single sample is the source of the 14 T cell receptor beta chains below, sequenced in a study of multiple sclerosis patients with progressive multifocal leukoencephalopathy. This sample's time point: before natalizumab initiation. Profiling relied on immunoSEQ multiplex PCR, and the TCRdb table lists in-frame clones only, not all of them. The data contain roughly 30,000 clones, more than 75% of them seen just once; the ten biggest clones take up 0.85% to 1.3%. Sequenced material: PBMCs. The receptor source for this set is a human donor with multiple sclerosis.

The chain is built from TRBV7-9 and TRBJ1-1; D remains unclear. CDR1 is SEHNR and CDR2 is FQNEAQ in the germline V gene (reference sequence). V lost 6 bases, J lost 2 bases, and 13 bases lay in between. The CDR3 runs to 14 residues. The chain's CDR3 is CASSSLSPNTEAFF. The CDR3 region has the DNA TGTGCCAGCAGTTCACTTAGCCCAAACACTGAAGCTTTCTTT.

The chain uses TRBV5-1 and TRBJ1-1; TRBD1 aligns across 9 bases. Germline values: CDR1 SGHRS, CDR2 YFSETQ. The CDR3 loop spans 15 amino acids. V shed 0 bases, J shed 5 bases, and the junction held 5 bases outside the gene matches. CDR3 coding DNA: TGCGCCAGCAGCTTGGCGGGACAGGGTATAACTGAAGCTTTCTTT. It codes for CASSLAGQGITEAFF.

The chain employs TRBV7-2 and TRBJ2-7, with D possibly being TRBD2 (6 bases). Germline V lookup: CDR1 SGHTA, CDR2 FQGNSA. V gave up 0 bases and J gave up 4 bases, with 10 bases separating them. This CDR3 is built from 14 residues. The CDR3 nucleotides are TGTGCCAGCAGCTTAGCGGGGGGAAGTTACGAGCAGTACTTC. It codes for CASSLAGGSYEQYF.

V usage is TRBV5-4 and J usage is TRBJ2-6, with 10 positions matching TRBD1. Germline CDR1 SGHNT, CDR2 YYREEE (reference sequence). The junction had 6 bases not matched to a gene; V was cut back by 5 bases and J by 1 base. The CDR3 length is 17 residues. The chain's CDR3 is CASRSGTGESGANVLTF. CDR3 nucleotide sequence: TGTGCCAGCAGGTCCGGGACAGGGGAGTCTGGGGCCAACGTCCTGACTTTC.

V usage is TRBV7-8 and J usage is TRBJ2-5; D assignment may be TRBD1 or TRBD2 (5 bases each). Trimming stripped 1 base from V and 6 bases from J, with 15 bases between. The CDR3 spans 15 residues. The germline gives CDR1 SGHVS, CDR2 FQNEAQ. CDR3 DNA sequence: TGTGCCAGCAGCTTAGACGAGGGGCGGCTAAAGACCCAGTACTTC. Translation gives CASSLDEGRLKTQYF.

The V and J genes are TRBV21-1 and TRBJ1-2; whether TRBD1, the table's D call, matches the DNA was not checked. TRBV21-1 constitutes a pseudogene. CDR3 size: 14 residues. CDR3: CASTTTGVHYGYTF. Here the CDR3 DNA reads TGTGCCAGCACTACGACAGGGGTACACTATGGCTACACCTTC.

The CDR3 nucleotides read TGTGCTAGTGGTCGGACAGGGGGAGGTTATGGCTACACCTTC. As protein: CASGRTGGGYGYTF. The chain carries TRBV12-5 and TRBJ1-2; 10 bases match TRBD1. Losses at the gene ends were 5 bases for V and 5 bases for J; bases not matched to a gene: 5. The CDR3 covers 14 residues. Germline V CDR1 and CDR2: LGHNT, FRNRAP.

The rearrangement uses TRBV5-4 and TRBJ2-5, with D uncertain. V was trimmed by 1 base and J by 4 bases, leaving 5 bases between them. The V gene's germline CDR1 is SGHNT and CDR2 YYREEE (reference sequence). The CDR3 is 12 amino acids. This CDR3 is CASSLSGETQYF. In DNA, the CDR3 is TGTGCCAGCAGCTTGAGTGGAGAGACCCAGTACTTC.

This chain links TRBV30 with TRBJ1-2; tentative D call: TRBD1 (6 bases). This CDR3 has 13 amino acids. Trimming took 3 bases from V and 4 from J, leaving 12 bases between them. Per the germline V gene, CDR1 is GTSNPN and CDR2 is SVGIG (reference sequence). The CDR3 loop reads CAWRKQGIYGYTF. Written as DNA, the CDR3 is TGTGCCTGGAGAAAACAGGGAATCTATGGCTACACCTTC.

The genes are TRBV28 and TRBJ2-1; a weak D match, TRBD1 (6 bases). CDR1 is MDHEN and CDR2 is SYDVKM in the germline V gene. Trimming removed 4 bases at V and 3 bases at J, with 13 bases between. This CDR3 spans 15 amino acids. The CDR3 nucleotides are TGTGCCAGCAGTTCACAGGGTTATATCTACAATGAGCAGTTCTTC. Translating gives CASSSQGYIYNEQFF.

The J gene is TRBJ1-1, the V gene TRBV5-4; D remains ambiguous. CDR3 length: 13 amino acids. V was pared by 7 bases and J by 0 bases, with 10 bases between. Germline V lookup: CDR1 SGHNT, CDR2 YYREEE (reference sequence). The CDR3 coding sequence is TGTGCCAGCCGGGAACAGTTGAACACTGAAGCTTTCTTT. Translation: CASREQLNTEAFF.

The CDR3 loop is CASSLSYRGTDEQYF. The CDR3 region has the DNA TGTGCCAGCAGCTTAAGTTATCGGGGGACAGACGAGCAGTACTTC. The chain employs TRBV7-9 and TRBJ2-7; weak D call: TRBD1 (7 bases). The CDR3 totals 15 residues. The germline V gene has CDR1 SEHNR and CDR2 FQNEAQ (reference sequence). V was shortened by 2 bases and J by 5 bases, with 16 bases between the two germline ends.

The CDR3: CASRARQLQNTEAFF. CDR3 DNA sequence: TGTGCCAGCAGGGCTAGACAGCTACAGAACACTGAAGCTTTCTTT. This chain joins TRBV7-2 and TRBJ1-1; tentative D call: TRBD1 (5 bases). Germline V CDR1 and CDR2: SGHTA, FQGNSA. V was shortened by 6 bases and J by 1 base, with 15 bases between the two germline ends. The CDR3 extends over 15 amino acids.

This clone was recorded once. In nucleotides, the CDR3 is TGTGCCAGCAGCTTCCAACTGGCTAGCGTTATCCAGTACTTC. It encodes CASSFQLASVIQYF. This chain connects TRBV7-2 to TRBJ2-5; possible D gene TRBD2, 6 bases. Trimming removed 3 bases at V and 10 bases at J, with 18 bases between. The CDR3 has 14 residues. In germline, CDR1 is SGHTA, CDR2 FQGNSA.